This T cell receptor (beta chain) was recovered during a study of blood T cell repertoires in COVID-19. Whole-study context: Samples of COVID-19 (acute and convalescent) were obtained from the United States, Italy and Spain. In each case, the material was cDNA or gDNA derived from T cells, B-cell-depleted T cells, or PBMCs.

In the original analysis: Using reference gene primer amplification, nucleated cell counts were estimated. The protocol was immunoSEQ multiplex PCR, while the TCRdb copy is restricted to in-frame clones and leaves out a portion. V and J calls and clone size are given by that table; D and trimming were obtained from the DNA. Of about 94,000 clones in the sample, around 74% were seen once. Seattle patients were enrolled during active infection and followed longitudinally. V dropped 4 bases and J dropped 9; count of bases not matched to a gene: 4. The CDR3 sequence is 13 residues long. Germline CDR1 is KGHDR and CDR2 is SFDVKD.

The genes are TRBV24-1 and TRBJ2-1; 8 bases are a match to TRBD2. The receptor's source is an older man with COVID-19, enrolled during active disease. Sequencing was performed on peripheral blood. In nucleotides, the CDR3 is TGTGCCACCAGTGACTCTGGACTAGCTGAGCAGTTCTTC. Its translation is CATSDSGLAEQFF.